A few counts support the clone carrying this T cell receptor beta chain. Germline values: CDR1 MNHEY, CDR2 SVGEGT. The V gene lost 5 bases and the J gene lost 8 bases, with 19 bases spanning the gap. The CDR3 runs 15 residues. TCRdb re-analysed the 5' RACE reads in MiXCR, keeping a single row per CDR3 protein. Of under 35,000 distinct CDR3 sequences listed, about 7% are singletons. The data stem from a study of early T cells in non-severe SARS-CoV-2 infection. The sequence was collected from an adult who was a healthcare worker with PCR-confirmed SARS-CoV-2 infection or an uninfected control (not recorded which). V usage is TRBV6-2 or TRBV6-3 and J usage is TRBJ2-4, with D hard to call. Sequencing input: whole blood. The CDR3 spells CASSPLIRPEHIQYF. CDR3 bases: TGTGCCAGCAGTCCTTTGATCCGCCCGGAACACATTCAGTACTTC.